This T cell receptor (beta chain) emerged from a study of T cells in Graves' hyperthyroidism and ophthalmopathy (dated 2019 in TCRdb). Regarding the research as a whole: Peripheral blood samples were taken at the time of initial diagnosis, prior to any treatment. The approximately 90 discovery patients were randomly split 7:3 into training and test sets. TCR V-J signatures able to tell the groups apart were searched for in a discovery cohort of approximately 95 patients, of whom roughly 42 had Graves' ophthalmopathy and around 58 had stable Graves' hyperthyroidism. Thyroid tissue and blood T-cell repertoires from over 5 Graves' hyperthyroidism patients were also compared in the study. The paper reports TCR Vbeta CDR3 sequencing of some 140 peripheral blood samples: around 45 ophthalmopathy, approximately 74 hyperthyroidism and 17 progressor patients. After blood sampling, hyperthyroidism patients were treated with methimazole at a starting dose of 30 mg daily, and ophthalmopathy patients were treated with high-dose intravenous methylprednisolone. Whether ophthalmopathy could be predicted prospectively was tested in an independent validation cohort made up of roughly 19 hyperthyroidism patients plus 17 patients who later progressed to ophthalmopathy. General conclusions and limits of the study: No statistical method was used to fix the sample size in advance, and group allocation was not hidden from the investigators. Most expanded thyroid clonotypes (frequency above 0.001) were also detected in blood, suggesting blood repertoires may reflect thyroid immune responses. Ophthalmopathy was separated from stable hyperthyroidism by a 13 V-J signature model, with 87.88% sensitivity and approximately 81% specificity obtained in cross-validation and 80%/75% obtained in testing. In validation, progression to ophthalmopathy was predicted by the model with almost 71% sensitivity and around 76% specificity, a median of about 6.8 months before onset.

A few counts support this clonotype. Its cognate antigen has yet to be identified. Base qualities were left out, and no much larger clone turns up one base away. Graves' hyperthyroidism was defined as stable when no progression to ophthalmopathy occurred over 18 months of follow-up. Hyperthyroidism patients were newly diagnosed, had a disease duration of under 2 months, and were aged 18 to 65 years. The study excluded patients with uncontrolled infections, other autoimmune diseases, pregnancy or lactation. Diagnoses were based on clinical symptoms, serum thyroxine and TRAb, thyroid ultrasound and orbital computed tomography. PBMCs were isolated from more than 9 ml of fresh peripheral blood by Ficoll-Paque density gradient centrifugation. Total RNA was extracted with Trizol reagent, and quality was checked on an Agilent 2100 Bioanalyzer. The TCR beta CDR3 regions were amplified from the RNA transcripts. The first round of RT-PCR for the TCR CDR3 was performed with the HTBI primer set and the Qiagen OneStep RT-PCR kit. Libraries were constructed in a second round of multiplex PCR, after which size selection and purification were performed. Paired-end sequencing of the libraries was performed with 100 bp reads on an Illumina HiSeq2000. On the authors' methods: SOAPnuke was used to process the raw data, throwing out any read that contained adapters or uncalled bases, had a mean Phred below 15, or lacked an exact constant-primer or identifier match. High-quality paired reads were merged using COPE v1.2.5, and each unique nucleotide sequence was defined as a clonotype. Clonotypes were aligned to IMGT TRBV, TRBD and TRBJ reference segments using MiTCR v1.1. The analysis was restricted to V-J combinations with a frequency above 0.0001, which together covered over 99% of the repertoires. A TCS score was defined as the ratio of F50 (clonal expansion) to E x V (chaos), with BLOSUM62-based TCRdist applied between CDR3 peptides within each V-J. Welch's t-statistics and random forest reduced roughly 540 V-J features to 10 to 15, which were used in a naive Bayes classifier (R e1071). Using fastp at Q25 and MiXCR, TCRdb reprocessed the public reads and kept productive beta chains. Entries are consolidated by CDR3 protein sequence, retaining the most common genes and DNA. V and J calls and clone size were set by TCRdb, not the authors. This sample gives 350,000 to 500,000 distinct CDR3 sequences in total; about 13% of them show up just once. The leading ten clones occupy about 5% of the sample.

From its cysteine to its phenylalanine, the CDR3 spans 17 amino acids. Just CDR3 DNA is preserved here, 51 bases in frame from base 1. Taken from the germline V gene, the CDR1 and CDR2 loops are MNHGY and SVAAGI. A distance of 17 bases separates the germline ends of V and J, which lose 3 bases and 2 bases respectively. The sample taken for sequencing was blood. The chain uses TRBV6-9 and TRBJ1-5, and perhaps TRBD1 as D gene, on 5 matching bases. The source is a woman younger than 35 with Graves' hyperthyroidism. The nucleotides are TGTGCCAGCAGTTACGATCGGGCAGGGCTTGGCAATCAGCCCCAGCATTTT. The resulting protein is CASSYDRAGLGNQPQHF.